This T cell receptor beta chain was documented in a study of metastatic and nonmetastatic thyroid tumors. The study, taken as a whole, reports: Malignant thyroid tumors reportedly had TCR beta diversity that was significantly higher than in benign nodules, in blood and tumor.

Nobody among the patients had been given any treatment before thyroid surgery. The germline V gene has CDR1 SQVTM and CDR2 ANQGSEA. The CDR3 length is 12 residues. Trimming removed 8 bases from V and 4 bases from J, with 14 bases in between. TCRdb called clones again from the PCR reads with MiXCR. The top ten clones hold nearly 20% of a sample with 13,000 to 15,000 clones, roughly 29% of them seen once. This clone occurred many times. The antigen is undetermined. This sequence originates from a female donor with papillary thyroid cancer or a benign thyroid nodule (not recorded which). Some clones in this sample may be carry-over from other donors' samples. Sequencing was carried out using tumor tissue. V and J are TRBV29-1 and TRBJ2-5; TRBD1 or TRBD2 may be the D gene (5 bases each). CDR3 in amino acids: CSYLDGGETQYF. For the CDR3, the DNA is TGCAGCTATCTGGATGGGGGAGAGACCCAGTACTTC.